This TCR beta chain was found in a study of blood T cell repertoires in COVID-19 (dated by TCRdb to 2020 to 2022). Regarding the complete study: Samples covering the acute and convalescent phases of COVID-19 were provided by collaborators in the United States, Italy and Spain. The material from the prospective study consisted of cDNA or gDNA derived from T cells, B-cell-depleted T cells, or PBMCs. Sample metadata almost always included a de-identified subject ID, COVID-19 status, age in years and sex. Samples came from the ongoing ImmuneRACE study (first 160 participants) plus 1,254 subjects from 6 global collaborators. The repertoires were released in a freely available public database intended as a resource for research on the immune response to SARS-CoV-2. The dataset comprised deeply sampled blood TCRbeta repertoires from subjects exposed to, actively infected with, or recovered from COVID-19. Where available, HLA class I and class II types were taken from metadata supplied by the sample provider and were not determined by assay-based typing.

TCRbeta CDR3 regions were amplified from genomic DNA by means of the immunoSEQ Assay, a bias-controlled multiplex PCR. As for how the authors treated the data: Within the assay, amplification of reference gene primers was used to estimate how many nucleated cells each sample contained. To quantify the absolute abundance of each unique TCRbeta CDR3 rearrangement, sequence reads were collapsed and filtered. For each sample, productive Simpson clonality was calculated by taking the square root of Simpson's diversity index across productive rearrangements. TCRdb mirrors the immuneACCESS table, restricted to in-frame sequences. Some clones are absent from its copies; in checked studies, under half trace to an unresolved V gene, and the reason for the others is unknown. The V and J calls and clone size were taken over from that table, and D and trimming were inferred from the DNA. The sample contains about 230,000 clones, approximately 88% of them found a single time. Jointly, the top ten make up around 2.5% of the sample.

Concerning this clone itself: Its antigen is still unknown. No base qualities exist here, and no much larger clone lies one base off it.

Participants in the prospective study were aged roughly 18 to 90 years, lived in 24 United States geographic areas, and enrolled through a virtual design. To assign participants to cohorts, the prospective study relied on clinical history that participants themselves reported in a screening survey and a study questionnaire. In the prospective study, whole blood, serum and a nasopharyngeal or oropharyngeal swab were collected from each participant by mobile phlebotomists. Participants in the prospective study had the option to provide additional blood draws and questionnaires over a roughly two-month period. Before DNA extraction, blood samples from the prospective study were shipped at room temperature or frozen. The research as a whole found: Clinical and demographic metadata were provided uncurated, with the amount varying by source and participant.

Inclusive of the bounding cysteine and phenylalanine, the CDR3 is 13 residues long. Only CDR3 DNA remains: 39 bases, in frame from the first base. Per the germline V gene, WSHSY is the CDR1 and SAAADI is the CDR2. The trim is 8 bases for V and 1 base for J, with a gap of 9 bases between the germline ends. The rearrangement joined TRBV10-2 to TRBJ1-5, with the D gene call left open. The receptor was isolated from a woman aged 40 to 49 with acute COVID-19. Sequenced material: PBMCs or T cells enriched from blood (not recorded which). CDR3 reads: CASGGSSNQPQHF. At the DNA level, the sequence is TGCGCCAGCGGCGGGAGCAGCAATCAGCCCCAGCATTTT.